The following is a T cell receptor beta chain sequence with its context. This entry comes from a study of blood T cell repertoires in COVID-19. Study overall: Whether acute or convalescent, the COVID-19 samples came from the United States, Italy and Spain.

Profiled with immunoSEQ multiplex PCR; TCRdb holds only in-frame clones, not every one. The sample holds roughly 100,000 clones, roughly nine tenths seen once. The CDR3 loop spans 15 amino acids. CDR1 MNHEY and CDR2 SVGAGI come from the germline V gene. Deletions cut 6 bases from V and 0 bases from J, with 14 bases between. This sequence joins TRBV6-5 and TRBJ1-2, with TRBD1 as a possible D gene (5 bases). The TCR sequence derives from a man in his fifties or sixties with acute or convalescent COVID-19. The material sequenced was peripheral blood. This chain's CDR3 is CASRRAATANYGYTF. The CDR3 coding sequence is TGTGCCAGCAGGCGAGCTGCGACAGCTAACTATGGCTACACCTTC.